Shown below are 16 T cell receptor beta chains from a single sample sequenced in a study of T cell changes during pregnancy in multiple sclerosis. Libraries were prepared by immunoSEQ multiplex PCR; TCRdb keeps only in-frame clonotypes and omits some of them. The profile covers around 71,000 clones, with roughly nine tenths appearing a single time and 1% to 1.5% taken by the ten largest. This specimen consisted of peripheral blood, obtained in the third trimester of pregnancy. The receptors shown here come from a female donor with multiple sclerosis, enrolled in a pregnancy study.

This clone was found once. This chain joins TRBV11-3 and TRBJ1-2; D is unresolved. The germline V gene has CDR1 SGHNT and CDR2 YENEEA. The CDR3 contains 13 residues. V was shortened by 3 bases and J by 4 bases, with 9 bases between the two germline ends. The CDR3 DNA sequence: TGTGCCAGCAGCTTCGGCGGAACCTATGGCTACACCTTC. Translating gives CASSFGGTYGYTF.

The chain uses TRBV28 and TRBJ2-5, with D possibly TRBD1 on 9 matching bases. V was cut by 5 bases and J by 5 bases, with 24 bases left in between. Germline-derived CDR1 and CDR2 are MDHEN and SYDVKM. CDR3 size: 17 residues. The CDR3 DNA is TGTGCCAGCAGTCCCGGGAGGGACAGGGTCGTTTCGGAGACCCAGTACTTC. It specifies CASSPGRDRVVSETQYF.

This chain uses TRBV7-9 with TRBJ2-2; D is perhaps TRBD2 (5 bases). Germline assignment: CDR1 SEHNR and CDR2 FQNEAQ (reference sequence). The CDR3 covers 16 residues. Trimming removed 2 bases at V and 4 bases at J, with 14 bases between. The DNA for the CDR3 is TGTGCCAGCAGCTTATCGGTGGGAGAGGGCACCGGGGAGCTGTTTTTT. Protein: CASSLSVGEGTGELFF.

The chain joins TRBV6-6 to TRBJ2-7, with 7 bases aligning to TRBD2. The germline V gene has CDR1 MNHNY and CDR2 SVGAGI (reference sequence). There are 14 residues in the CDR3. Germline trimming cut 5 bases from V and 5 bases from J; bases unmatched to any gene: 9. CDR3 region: CASSPGGSIDEQYF. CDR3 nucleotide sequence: TGTGCCAGCAGTCCCGGCGGGAGCATCGACGAGCAGTACTTC.

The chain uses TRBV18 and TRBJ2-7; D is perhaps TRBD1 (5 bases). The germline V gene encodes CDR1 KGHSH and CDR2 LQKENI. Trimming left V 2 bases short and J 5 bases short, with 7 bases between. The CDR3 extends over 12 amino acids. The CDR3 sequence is CASSPETDEQYF. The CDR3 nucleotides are TGTGCCAGCTCACCAGAGACAGACGAGCAGTACTTC.

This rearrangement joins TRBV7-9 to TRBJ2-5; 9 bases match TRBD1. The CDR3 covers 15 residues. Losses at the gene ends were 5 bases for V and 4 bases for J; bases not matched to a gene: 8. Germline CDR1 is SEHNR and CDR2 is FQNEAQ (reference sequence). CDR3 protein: CASSQQGAHGETQYF. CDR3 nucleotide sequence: TGTGCCAGCAGCCAACAGGGGGCCCACGGAGAGACCCAGTACTTC.

DNA of the CDR3: TGTGCCAGCAGATGGACTAGCGGGACCACAGATACGCAGTATTTT. Translated: CASRWTSGTTDTQYF. The chain is built from TRBV6-1 and TRBJ2-3; TRBD2 matches 12 bases. The CDR3 totals 15 residues. V lost 6 bases and J lost 2; bases outside the gene matches: 3. In germline, CDR1 is MNHNS, CDR2 SASEGT.

CDR3 nucleotides: TGTGCCAGCAGGGGGGGACAGTCTGAAGCTTTCTTT. Encoded protein: CASRGGQSEAFF. This rearrangement joins TRBV2 to TRBJ1-1; TRBD1 matches at 7 bases. Germline loops: CDR1 SNHLY, CDR2 FYNNEI. V shed 6 bases, J shed 6 bases, and the junction held 4 bases outside the gene matches. This CDR3 has 12 amino acids.

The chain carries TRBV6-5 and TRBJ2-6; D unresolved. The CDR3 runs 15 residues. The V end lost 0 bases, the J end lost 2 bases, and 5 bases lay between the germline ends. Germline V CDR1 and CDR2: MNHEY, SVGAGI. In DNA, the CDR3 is TGTGCCAGCAGTTACTCTTTCACTGGGGCCAACGTCCTGACTTTC. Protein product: CASSYSFTGANVLTF.

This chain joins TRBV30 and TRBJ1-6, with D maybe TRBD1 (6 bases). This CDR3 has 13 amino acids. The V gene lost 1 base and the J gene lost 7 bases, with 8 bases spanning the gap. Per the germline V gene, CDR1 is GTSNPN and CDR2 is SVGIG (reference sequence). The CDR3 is CAWSGQGNSPLHF. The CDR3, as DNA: TGTGCCTGGAGTGGGCAGGGGAATTCACCCCTCCACTTT.

This CDR3 is CASSEGQGGTGELFF. The DNA for the CDR3 is TGTGCCAGCAGTGAAGGACAGGGGGGGACCGGGGAGCTGTTTTTT. This rearrangement joins TRBV2 to TRBJ2-2; TRBD1 aligns across 9 bases. Germline V gene lookup returns CDR1 SNHLY and CDR2 FYNNEI. The trim removed 1 base at V and 5 bases at J, leaving 2 bases unmatched. The CDR3 has 15 amino acids. The complete variable domain, with remaining parts taken from reference TRBV2 and TRBJ2-2, reads EPEVTQTPSHQVTQMGQEVILRCVPISNHLYFYWYRQILGQKVEFLVSFYNNEISEKSEIFDDQFSVERPDGSNFTLKIRSTKLEDSAMYFCASSEGQGGTGELFFGEGSRLTVL.

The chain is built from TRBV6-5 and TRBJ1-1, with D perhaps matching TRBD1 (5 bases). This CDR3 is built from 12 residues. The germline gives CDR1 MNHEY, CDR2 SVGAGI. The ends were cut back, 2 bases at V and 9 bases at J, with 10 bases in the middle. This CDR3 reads CASSYGQGKAFF. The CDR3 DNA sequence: TGTGCCAGCAGTTACGGCCAGGGAAAAGCTTTCTTT.

In nucleotides, the CDR3 is TGTGCCAGCAGTTACCTCAGGGTATCGGGGGCCAACGTCCTGACTTTC. The encoded protein is CASSYLRVSGANVLTF. The rearrangement links TRBV6-6 to TRBJ2-6; maybe TRBD1 (5 bases). Germline V lookup: CDR1 MNHNY, CDR2 SVGAGI (reference sequence). Trimming removed 2 bases at V and 4 bases at J, with 12 bases between. This CDR3 contains 16 residues.

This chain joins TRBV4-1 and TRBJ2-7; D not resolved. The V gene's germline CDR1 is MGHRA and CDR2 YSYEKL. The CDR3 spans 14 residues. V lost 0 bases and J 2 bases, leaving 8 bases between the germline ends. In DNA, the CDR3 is TGCGCCAGCAGCCAAGATGGCGGCGCCTACGAGCAGTACTTC. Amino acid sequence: CASSQDGGAYEQYF.

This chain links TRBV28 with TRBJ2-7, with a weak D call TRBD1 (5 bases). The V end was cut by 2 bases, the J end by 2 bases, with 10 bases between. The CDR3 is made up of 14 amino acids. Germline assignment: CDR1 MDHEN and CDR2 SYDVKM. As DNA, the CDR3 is TGTGCCAGCAGTTTACCCAGGGTCCCCTACGAGCAGTACTTC. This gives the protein CASSLPRVPYEQYF.

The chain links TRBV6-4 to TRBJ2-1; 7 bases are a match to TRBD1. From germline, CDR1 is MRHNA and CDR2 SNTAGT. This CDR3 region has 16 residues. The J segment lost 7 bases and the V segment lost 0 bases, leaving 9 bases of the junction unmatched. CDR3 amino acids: CASSDSYRGAENEQFF. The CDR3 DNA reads TGTGCCAGCAGTGACTCTTACAGGGGTGCCGAAAATGAGCAGTTCTTC.